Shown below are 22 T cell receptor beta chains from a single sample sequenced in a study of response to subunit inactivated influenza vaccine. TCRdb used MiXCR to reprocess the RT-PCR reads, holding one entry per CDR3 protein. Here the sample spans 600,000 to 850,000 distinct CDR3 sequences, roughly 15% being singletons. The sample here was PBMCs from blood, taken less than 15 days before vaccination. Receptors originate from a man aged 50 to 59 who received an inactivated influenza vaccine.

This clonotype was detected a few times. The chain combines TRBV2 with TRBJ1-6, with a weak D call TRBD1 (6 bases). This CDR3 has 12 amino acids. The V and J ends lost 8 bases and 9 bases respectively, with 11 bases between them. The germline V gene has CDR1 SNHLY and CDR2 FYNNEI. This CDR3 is CASGHRASPLHF. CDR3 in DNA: TGTGCCAGCGGCCACAGGGCTTCACCCCTCCACTTT.

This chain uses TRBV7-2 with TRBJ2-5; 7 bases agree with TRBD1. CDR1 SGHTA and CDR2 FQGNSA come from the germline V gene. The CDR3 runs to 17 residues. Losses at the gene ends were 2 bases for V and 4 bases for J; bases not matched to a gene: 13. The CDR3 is CASSLQRAGGVVETQYF. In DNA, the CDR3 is TGTGCCAGCAGCTTACAAAGAGCAGGGGGAGTGGTAGAGACCCAGTACTTC.

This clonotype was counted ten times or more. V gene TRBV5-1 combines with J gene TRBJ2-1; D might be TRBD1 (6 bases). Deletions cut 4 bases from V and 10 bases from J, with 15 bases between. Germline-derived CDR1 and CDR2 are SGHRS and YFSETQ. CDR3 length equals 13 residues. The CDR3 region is CASSANDQGEQFF. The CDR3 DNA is TGCGCCAGCAGCGCGAACGATCAGGGGGAGCAGTTCTTC. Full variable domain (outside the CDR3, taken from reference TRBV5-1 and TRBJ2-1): KAGVTQTPRYLIKTRGQQVTLSCSPISGHRSVSWYQQTPGQGLQFLFEYFSETQRNKGNFPGRFSGRQFSNSRSEMNVSTLELGDSALYLCASSANDQGEQFFGPGTRLTVL.

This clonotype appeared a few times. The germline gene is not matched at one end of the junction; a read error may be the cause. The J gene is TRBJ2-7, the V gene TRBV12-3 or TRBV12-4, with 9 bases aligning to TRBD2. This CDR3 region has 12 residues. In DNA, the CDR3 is TGTGCCAGCAGTTTAGTTCGCGGGAGGGCCGAGTTC. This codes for CASSLVRGRAEF.

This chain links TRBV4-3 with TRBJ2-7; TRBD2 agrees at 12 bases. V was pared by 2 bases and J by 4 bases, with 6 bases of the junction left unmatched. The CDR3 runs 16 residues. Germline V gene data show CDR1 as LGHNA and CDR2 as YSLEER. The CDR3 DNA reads TGCGCCAGCAGCCAATTTGCGACTAGCGGGAGTTACGAGCAGTACTTC. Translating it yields CASSQFATSGSYEQYF.

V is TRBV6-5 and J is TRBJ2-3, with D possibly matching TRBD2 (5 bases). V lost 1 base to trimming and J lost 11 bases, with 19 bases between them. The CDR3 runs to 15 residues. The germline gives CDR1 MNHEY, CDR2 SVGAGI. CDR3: CASSYLFVDSEGQYF. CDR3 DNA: TGTGCCAGCAGTTACTTGTTCGTAGACTCAGAGGGGCAGTATTTT.

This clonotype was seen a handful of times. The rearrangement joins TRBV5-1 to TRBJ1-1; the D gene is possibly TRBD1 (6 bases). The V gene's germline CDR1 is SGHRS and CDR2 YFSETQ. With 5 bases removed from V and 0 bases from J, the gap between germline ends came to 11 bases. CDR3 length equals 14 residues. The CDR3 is CASSWGGMNTEAFF. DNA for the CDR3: TGCGCCAGCAGTTGGGGGGGCATGAACACTGAAGCTTTCTTT.

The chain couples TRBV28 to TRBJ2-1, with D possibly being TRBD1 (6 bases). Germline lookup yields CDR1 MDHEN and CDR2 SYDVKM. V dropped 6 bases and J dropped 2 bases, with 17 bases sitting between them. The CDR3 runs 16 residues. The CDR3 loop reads CASSPPGAGAYNEQFF. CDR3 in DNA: TGTGCCAGCAGCCCCCCCGGGGCAGGGGCCTACAATGAGCAGTTCTTC.

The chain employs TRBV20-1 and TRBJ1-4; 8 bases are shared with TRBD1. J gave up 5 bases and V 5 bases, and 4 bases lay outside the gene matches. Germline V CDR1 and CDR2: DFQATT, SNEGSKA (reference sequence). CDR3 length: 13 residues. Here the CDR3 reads CSAWTGWNEKLFF. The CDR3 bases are TGCAGTGCTTGGACAGGGTGGAATGAAAAACTGTTTTTT.

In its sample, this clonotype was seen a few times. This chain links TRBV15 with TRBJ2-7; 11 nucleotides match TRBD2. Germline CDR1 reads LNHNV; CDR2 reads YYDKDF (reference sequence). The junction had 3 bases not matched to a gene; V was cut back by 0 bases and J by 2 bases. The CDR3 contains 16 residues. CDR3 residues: CATSRDLTSGTYEQYF. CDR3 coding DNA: TGTGCCACCAGCAGAGATTTGACTAGCGGGACCTACGAGCAGTACTTC.

The CDR3 here is CASSWGQGRGNQPQHF. The DNA of the CDR3 is TGTGCCAGCAGCTGGGGACAGGGACGGGGGAATCAGCCCCAGCATTTT. V gene TRBV5-5 combines with J gene TRBJ1-5; TRBD1 agrees at 9 bases. The germline V gene encodes CDR1 SGHKS and CDR2 YYEKEE (reference sequence). Germline trimming cut 3 bases from V and 4 bases from J; bases unmatched to any gene: 8. The CDR3 spans 16 residues. Full variable domain (outside the CDR3, taken from reference TRBV5-5 and TRBJ1-5): DAGVTQSPTHLIKTRGQQVTLRCSPISGHKSVSWYQQVLGQGPQFIFQYYEKEERGRGNFPDRFSARQFPNYSSELNVNALLLGDSALYLCASSWGQGRGNQPQHFGDGTRLSIL.

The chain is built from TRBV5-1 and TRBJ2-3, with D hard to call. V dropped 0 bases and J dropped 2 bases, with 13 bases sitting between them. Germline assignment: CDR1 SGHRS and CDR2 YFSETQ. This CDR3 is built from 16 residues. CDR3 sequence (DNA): TGCGCCAGCAGCTTGGACAGCATATTATCCACAGATACGCAGTATTTT. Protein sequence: CASSLDSILSTDTQYF.

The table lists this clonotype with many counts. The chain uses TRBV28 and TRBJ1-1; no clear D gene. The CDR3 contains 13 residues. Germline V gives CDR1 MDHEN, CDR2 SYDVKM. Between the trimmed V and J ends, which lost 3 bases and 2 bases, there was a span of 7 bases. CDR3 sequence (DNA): TGTGCCAGCAGTTTGAAACCCAACACTGAAGCTTTCTTT. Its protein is CASSLKPNTEAFF.

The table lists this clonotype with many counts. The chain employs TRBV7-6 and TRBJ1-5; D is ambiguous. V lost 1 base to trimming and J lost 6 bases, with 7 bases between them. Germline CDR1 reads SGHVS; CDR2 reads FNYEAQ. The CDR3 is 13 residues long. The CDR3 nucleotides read TGTGCCAGCAGCTTAGGTTGGGCTCAGCCCCAGCATTTT. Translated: CASSLGWAQPQHF.

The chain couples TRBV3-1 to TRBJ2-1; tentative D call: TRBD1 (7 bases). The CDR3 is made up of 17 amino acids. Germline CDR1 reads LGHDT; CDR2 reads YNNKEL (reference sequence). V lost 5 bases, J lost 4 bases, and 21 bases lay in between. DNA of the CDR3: TGTGCCAGCAGCGTCAGGGGGGCTCTAGCAGCATACAATGAGCAGTTCTTC. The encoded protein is CASSVRGALAAYNEQFF.

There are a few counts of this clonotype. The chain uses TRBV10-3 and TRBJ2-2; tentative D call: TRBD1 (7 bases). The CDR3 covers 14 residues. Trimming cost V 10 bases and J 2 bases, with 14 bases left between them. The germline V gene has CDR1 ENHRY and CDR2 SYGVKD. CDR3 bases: TGTGCCACCGAGGAGGGGGCAAACACCGGGGAGCTGTTTTTT. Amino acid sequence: CATEEGANTGELFF.

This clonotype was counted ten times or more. CDR3 nucleotides: TGTGCCAGCAGTTTTGGGGTGCGAGAGACCCAGTACTTC. Its protein product is CASSFGVRETQYF. This chain connects TRBV12-3 or TRBV12-4 to TRBJ2-5, with no clear D. Trimming took off 3 bases at V and 4 bases at J, with 9 bases between the two ends. This CDR3 has 13 residues.

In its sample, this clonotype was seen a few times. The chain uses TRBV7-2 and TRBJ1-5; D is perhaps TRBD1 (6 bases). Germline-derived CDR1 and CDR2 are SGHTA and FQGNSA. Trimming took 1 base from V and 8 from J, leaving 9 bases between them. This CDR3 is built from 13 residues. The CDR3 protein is CASSLDRVKPQHF. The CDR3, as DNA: TGTGCCAGCAGCTTAGACAGGGTTAAGCCCCAGCATTTT.

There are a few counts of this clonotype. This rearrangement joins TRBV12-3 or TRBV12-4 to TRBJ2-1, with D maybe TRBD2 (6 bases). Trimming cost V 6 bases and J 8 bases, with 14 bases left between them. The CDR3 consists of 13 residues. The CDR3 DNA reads TGTGCCAGCAGCCGAGGGAGGTCGGATGAGCAGTTCTTC. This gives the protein CASSRGRSDEQFF.

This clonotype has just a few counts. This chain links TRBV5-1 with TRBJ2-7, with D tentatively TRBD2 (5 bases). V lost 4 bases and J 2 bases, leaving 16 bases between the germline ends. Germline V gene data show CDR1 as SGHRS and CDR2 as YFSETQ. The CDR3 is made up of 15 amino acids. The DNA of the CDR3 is TGCGCCAGCAGCCCACGGCCTAAGCGGCCCTACGAGCAGTACTTC. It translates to CASSPRPKRPYEQYF.

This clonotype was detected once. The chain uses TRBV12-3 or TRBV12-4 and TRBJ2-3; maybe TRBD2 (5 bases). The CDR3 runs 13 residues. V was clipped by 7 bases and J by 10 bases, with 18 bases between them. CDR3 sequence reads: CASTPGYQEAQYF. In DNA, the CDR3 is TGTGCCAGCACCCCGGGGTACCAGGAGGCGCAGTATTTT.

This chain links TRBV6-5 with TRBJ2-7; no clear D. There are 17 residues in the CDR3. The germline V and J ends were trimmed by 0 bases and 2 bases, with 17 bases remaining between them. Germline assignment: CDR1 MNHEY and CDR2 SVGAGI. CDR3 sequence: CASSYSVTGGRTYEQYF. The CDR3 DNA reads TGTGCCAGCAGTTACTCGGTCACGGGCGGCCGTACCTACGAGCAGTACTTC.